This is a list of T cell receptor beta chains from one sample in a study of cytomegalovirus exposure and HLA in healthy donors. The repertoire was sequenced with immunoSEQ multiplex PCR; TCRdb's copy has only in-frame clones and lacks some. The sample has 100,000 or so clones; 85% are singletons. Sequences were obtained from PBMCs. These receptors all stem from a man aged 18-30 years in good health and CMV-seropositive. Both conserved end residues are part of each CDR3. D genes are given only for firm matches. Expanded clones get a size class; other rows say once, few or many, or leave the size out.

d_gene,v_gene,j_gene,abundance,CDR3aa,CDR3nt
TRBD2,TRBV10-3,TRBJ2-7,-,CAISERTSGNSYEQYF,TGTGCCATCAGTGAGCGGACTAGCGGAAACTCCTACGAGCAGTACTTC
-,TRBV7-2,TRBJ2-7,-,CASSPVVGNYEQYF,TGTGCCAGCAGCCCAGTTGTTGGTAACTACGAGCAGTACTTC
-,TRBV5-1,TRBJ1-4,-,CASSLGLSLEKLFF,TGCGCCAGCAGCTTGGGACTCAGTCTAGAAAAACTGTTTTTT
-,TRBV7-9,TRBJ2-7,-,CASSLGATHYEQYF,TGTGCCAGCAGCTTAGGAGCTACGCACTACGAGCAGTACTTC
TRBD1,TRBV7-9,TRBJ1-2,-,CASSGGQGGFTNYGYTF,TGTGCCAGCAGCGGGGGACAGGGGGGATTCACTAACTATGGCTACACCTTC
-,TRBV6-1,TRBJ1-5,-,CASTGLFLGQPQHF,TGTGCCAGCACAGGGCTGTTTTTGGGTCAGCCCCAGCATTTT
TRBD2,TRBV5-1,TRBJ2-1,-,CASSLAGTSFNEQFF,TGCGCCAGCAGCTTGGCGGGGACTAGCTTCAATGAGCAGTTCTTC
-,TRBV11-3,TRBJ1-1,-,CASSLGGNTEAFF,TGTGCCAGCAGCTTGGGAGGGAACACTGAAGCTTTCTTT
TRBD1,TRBV2,TRBJ1-4,-,CAILSYRDRTNEKLFF,TGTGCCATCCTATCATACCGGGACAGAACTAATGAAAAACTGTTTTTT
-,TRBV7-6,TRBJ2-5,-,CASSPGPGETQYF,TGTGCCAGCAGCCCCGGACCGGGGGAGACCCAGTACTTC
-,TRBV19,TRBJ2-5,-,CASSIGGEETQYF,TGTGCCAGTAGTATAGGCGGAGAAGAGACCCAGTACTTC
TRBD2,TRBV13,TRBJ2-3,-,CASSATSGSTDTQYF,TGTGCCAGCAGCGCGACTAGCGGGAGCACAGATACGCAGTATTTT
TRBD1,TRBV30,TRBJ1-1,-,CAWEGAGTEAFF,TGTGCCTGGGAGGGGGCGGGCACTGAAGCTTTCTTT
-,TRBV7-9,TRBJ2-1,-,CASSLSGDNEQFF,TGTGCCAGCAGCCTCTCGGGGGACAATGAGCAGTTCTTC
-,TRBV27,TRBJ2-3,-,CASSFKRSTDTQYF,TGTGCCAGCAGTTTTAAGCGCAGCACAGATACGCAGTATTTT
TRBD1,TRBV7-2,TRBJ1-2,once,CASSSHPTGGNYGYTF,TGTGCCAGCAGCTCGCACCCTACAGGGGGCAACTATGGCTACACCTTC
-,TRBV5-1,TRBJ2-2,few,CASSLAMGSGELFF,TGCGCCAGCAGCTTGGCAATGGGGAGCGGGGAGCTGTTTTTT
TRBD1,TRBV27,TRBJ2-7,-,CASSTGAPYEQYF,TGTGCCAGCAGTACAGGGGCGCCCTACGAGCAGTACTTC
TRBD2,TRBV15,TRBJ2-1,-,CATSRETSAYNEQFF,TGTGCCACCAGCAGGGAGACTAGCGCCTACAATGAGCAGTTCTTC
-,TRBV7-9,TRBJ2-2,-,CASRSTGTNTGELFF,TGTGCCAGCAGGTCGACAGGGACTAACACCGGGGAGCTGTTTTTT
-,TRBV6-4,TRBJ1-5,-,CASRPRSNQPQHF,TGTGCCAGTCGACCTAGGAGCAATCAGCCCCAGCATTTT
TRBD1,TRBV6-5,TRBJ1-5,-,CASSGQGGQPQHF,TGTGCCAGCAGTGGACAGGGGGGCCAGCCCCAGCATTTT
-,TRBV7-3,TRBJ2-1,-,CASSLTGGPYNEQFF,TGTGCCAGCAGCTTAACAGGGGGACCCTACAATGAGCAGTTCTTC
TRBD1,TRBV6-1,TRBJ2-2,few,CASSETGETGELFF,TGTGCCAGCAGTGAGACAGGGGAGACCGGGGAGCTGTTTTTT
-,TRBV20-1,TRBJ1-1,few,CRPRGDGAFF,TGCAGACCACGGGGAGACGGAGCTTTCTTT
TRBD2,TRBV7-2,TRBJ2-1,-,CASTTTGLAGLSSYNEQFF,TGTGCCAGCACCACAACGGGACTAGCGGGGCTGAGCTCCTACAATGAGCAGTTCTTC
-,TRBV5-1,TRBJ2-3,-,CASSLRSRGQYTDTQYF,TGCGCCAGCAGCTTGAGGTCCAGGGGCCAGTACACAGATACGCAGTATTTT
-,TRBV21-1,TRBJ1-1,-,CASSTGDTEAFF,TGTGCCAGCAGCACAGGGGACACTGAAGCTTTCTTT
TRBD1,TRBV6-5,TRBJ2-7,-,CASSYSADRGMDEQYF,TGTGCCAGCAGTTACTCCGCGGACAGGGGCATGGACGAGCAGTACTTC
TRBD1,TRBV7-3,TRBJ2-5,-,CASSFGQGGETQYF,TGTGCCAGCAGCTTTGGACAGGGAGGAGAGACCCAGTACTTC
-,TRBV6-5,TRBJ2-1,-,CASSSGSSSYNEQFF,TGTGCCAGCAGTTCGGGATCCAGCTCCTACAATGAGCAGTTCTTC
-,TRBV10-2,TRBJ1-3,-,CASVRTWSRDSGNTIYF,TGCGCCAGCGTGAGGACATGGAGCAGGGACTCTGGAAACACCATATATTTT
TRBD1,TRBV28,TRBJ2-2,-,CASSLGGQGVTGELFF,TGTGCCAGCAGTTTAGGGGGACAGGGGGTGACCGGGGAGCTGTTTTTT
-,TRBV7-9,TRBJ2-1,-,CASSLSDGSSNNEQFF,TGTGCCAGCAGCCTCAGTGACGGGAGTTCTAACAATGAGCAGTTCTTC
-,TRBV5-6,TRBJ2-6,few,CASSLTGTGANVLTF,TGTGCCAGCAGCTTGACAGGTACTGGGGCCAACGTCCTGACTTTC
TRBD1,TRBV6-5,TRBJ2-7,-,CASSATGKGYEQYF,TGTGCCAGCAGTGCGACAGGGAAAGGCTACGAGCAGTACTTC
-,TRBV2,TRBJ1-1,-,CASMRPGVPEAFF,TGTGCCAGCATGCGACCAGGGGTCCCTGAAGCTTTCTTT
-,TRBV7-8,TRBJ1-1,-,CASSPWGEFTEAFF,TGTGCCAGCAGCCCCTGGGGGGAATTTACTGAAGCTTTCTTT
-,TRBV28,TRBJ2-1,-,CASKLDRGPMTEQFF,TGTGCCAGCAAGTTGGACAGAGGACCAATGACTGAGCAGTTCTTC
-,TRBV11-2,TRBJ2-7,-,CASSPYPYEQYF,TGTGCCAGCAGCCCCTACCCCTACGAGCAGTACTTC
TRBD1,TRBV7-9,TRBJ2-2,-,CASSLGTGNTGELFF,TGTGCCAGCAGCTTGGGGACAGGGAACACCGGGGAGCTGTTTTTT
TRBD2,TRBV2,TRBJ2-3,-,CASRGLAGVALGDTQYF,TGTGCCAGCAGGGGACTAGCGGGAGTGGCTTTGGGAGATACGCAGTATTTT
TRBD1,TRBV13,TRBJ1-4,-,CASSPRTGVTDNEKLFF,TGTGCCAGCAGCCCCCGGACAGGGGTCACGGATAATGAAAAACTGTTTTTT